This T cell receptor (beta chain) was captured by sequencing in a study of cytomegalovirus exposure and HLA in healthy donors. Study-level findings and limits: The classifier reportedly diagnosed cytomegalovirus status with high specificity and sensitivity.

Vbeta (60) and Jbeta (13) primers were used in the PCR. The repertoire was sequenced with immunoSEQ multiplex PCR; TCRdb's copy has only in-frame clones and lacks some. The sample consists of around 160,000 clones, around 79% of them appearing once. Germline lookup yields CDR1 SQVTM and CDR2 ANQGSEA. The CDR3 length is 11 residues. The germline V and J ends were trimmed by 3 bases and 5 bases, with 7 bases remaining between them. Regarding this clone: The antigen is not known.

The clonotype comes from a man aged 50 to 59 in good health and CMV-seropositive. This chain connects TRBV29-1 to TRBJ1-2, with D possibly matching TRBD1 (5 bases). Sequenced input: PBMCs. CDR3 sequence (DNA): TGCAGCGTTGATAGGGGATATGGCTACACCTTC. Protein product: CSVDRGYGYTF.